This T cell receptor beta chain was observed in a study of T-cell memory formation after mild COVID-19. About the study: Most TCR clusters belonged to a single donor.

This clonotype was seen once. The CDR3 is 17 amino acids. From germline, CDR1 is SQVTM and CDR2 ANQGSEA. V was pared by 6 bases and J by 0 bases, with 9 bases of the junction left unmatched. TCRdb ran MiXCR on the 5' RACE reads and lists one entry per CDR3 protein. There are 550,000 to 650,000 distinct CDR3 sequences in the sample; around 15% occur only once, and about 7.4% lies in the top ten. Sequenced input: PBMCs or a T cell subset sorted from them (not recorded which). The receptor was isolated from an adult woman who had mild COVID-19 (a few samples of this study predate the infection). Cell type and time point are not known. The V and J genes are TRBV29-1 and TRBJ2-4, with TRBD2 identical over 12 bases. CDR3 amino acids: CSVRASGRALAKNIQYF. The DNA of the CDR3 is TGCAGCGTGCGGGCTAGCGGGAGGGCCCTAGCCAAAAACATTCAGTACTTC.